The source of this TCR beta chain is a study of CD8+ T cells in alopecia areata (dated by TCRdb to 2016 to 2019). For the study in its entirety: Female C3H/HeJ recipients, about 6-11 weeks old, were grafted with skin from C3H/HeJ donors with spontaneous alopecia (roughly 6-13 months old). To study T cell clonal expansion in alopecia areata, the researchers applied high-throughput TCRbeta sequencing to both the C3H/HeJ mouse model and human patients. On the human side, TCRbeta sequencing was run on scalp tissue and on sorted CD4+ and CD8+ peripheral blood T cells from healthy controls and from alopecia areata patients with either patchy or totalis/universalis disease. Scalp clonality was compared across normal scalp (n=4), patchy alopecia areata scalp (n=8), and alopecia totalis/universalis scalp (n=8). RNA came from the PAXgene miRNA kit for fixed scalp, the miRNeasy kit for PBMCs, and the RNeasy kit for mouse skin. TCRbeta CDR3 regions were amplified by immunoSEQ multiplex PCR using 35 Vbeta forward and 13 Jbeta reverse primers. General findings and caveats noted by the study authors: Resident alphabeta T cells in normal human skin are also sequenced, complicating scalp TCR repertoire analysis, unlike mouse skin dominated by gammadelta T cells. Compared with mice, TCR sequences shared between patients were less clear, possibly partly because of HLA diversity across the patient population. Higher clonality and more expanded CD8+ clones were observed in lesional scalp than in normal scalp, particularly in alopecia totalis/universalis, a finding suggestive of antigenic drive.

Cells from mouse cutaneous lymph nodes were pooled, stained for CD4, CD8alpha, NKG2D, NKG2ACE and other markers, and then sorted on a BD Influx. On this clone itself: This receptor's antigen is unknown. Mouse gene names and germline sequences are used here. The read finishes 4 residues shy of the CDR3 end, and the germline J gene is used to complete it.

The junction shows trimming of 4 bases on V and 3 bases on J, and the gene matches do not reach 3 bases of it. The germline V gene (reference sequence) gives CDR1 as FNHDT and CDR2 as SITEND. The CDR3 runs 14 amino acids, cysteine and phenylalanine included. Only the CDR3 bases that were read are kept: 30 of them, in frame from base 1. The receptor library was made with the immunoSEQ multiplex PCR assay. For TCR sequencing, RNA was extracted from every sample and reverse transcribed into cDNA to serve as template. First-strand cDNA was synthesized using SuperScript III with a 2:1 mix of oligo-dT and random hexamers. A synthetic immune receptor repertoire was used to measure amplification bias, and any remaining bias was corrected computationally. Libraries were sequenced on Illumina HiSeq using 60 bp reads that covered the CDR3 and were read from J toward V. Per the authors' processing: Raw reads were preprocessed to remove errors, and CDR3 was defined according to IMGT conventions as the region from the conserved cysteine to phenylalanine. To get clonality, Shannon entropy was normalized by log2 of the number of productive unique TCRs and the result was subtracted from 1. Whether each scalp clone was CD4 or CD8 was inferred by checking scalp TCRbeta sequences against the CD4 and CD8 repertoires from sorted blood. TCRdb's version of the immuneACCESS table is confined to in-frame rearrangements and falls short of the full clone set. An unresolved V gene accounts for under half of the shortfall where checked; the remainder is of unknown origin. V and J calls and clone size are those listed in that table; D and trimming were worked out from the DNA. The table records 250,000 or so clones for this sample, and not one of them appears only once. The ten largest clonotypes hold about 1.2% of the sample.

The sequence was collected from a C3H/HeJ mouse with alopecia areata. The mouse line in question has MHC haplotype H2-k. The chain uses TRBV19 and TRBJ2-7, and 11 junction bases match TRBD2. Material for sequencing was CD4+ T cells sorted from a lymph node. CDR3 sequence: CASSSDWGDYEQYF. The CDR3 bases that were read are TGTGCCAGCAGTTCGGACTGGGGGGACTAT. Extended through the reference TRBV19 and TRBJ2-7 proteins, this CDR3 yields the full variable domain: GGIITQTPKFLIGQEGQKLTLKCQQNFNHDTMYWYRQDSGKGLRLIYYSITENDLQKGDLSEGYDASREKKSSFSLTVTSAQKNEMAVFLCASSSDWGDYEQYFGPGTRLTVL.